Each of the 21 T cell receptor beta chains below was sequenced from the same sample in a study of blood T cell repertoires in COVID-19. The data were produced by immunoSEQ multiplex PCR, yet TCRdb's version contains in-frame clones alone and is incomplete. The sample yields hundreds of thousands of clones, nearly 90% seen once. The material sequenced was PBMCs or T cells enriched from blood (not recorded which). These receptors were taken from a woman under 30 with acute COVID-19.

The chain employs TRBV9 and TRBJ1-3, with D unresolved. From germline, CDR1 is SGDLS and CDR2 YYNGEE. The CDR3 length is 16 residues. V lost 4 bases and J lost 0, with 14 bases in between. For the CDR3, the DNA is TGTGCCAGCAGCTTAAGCGGACCGTTCTCTGGAAACACCATATATTTT. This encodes CASSLSGPFSGNTIYF.

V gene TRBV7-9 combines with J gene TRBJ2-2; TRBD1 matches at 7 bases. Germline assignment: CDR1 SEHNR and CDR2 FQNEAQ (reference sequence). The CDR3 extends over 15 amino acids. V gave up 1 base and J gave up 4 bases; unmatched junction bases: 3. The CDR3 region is CASSLGTGSTGELFF. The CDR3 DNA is TGTGCCAGCAGCTTAGGGACAGGATCCACCGGGGAGCTGTTTTTT. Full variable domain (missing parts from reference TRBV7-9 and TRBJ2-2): DTGVSQNPRHKITKRGQNVTFRCDPISEHNRLYWYRQTLGQGPEFLTYFQNEAQLEKSRLLSDRFSAERPKGSFSTLEIQRTEQGDSAMYLCASSLGTGSTGELFFGEGSRLTVL.

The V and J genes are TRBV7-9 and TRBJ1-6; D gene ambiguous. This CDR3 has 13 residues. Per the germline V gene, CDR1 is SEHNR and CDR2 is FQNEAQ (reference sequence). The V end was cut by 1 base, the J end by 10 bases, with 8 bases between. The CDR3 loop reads CASSLEAESPLHF. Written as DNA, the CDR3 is TGTGCCAGCAGCTTAGAGGCGGAGTCACCCCTCCACTTT. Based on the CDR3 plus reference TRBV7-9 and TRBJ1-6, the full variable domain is DTGVSQNPRHKITKRGQNVTFRCDPISEHNRLYWYRQTLGQGPEFLTYFQNEAQLEKSRLLSDRFSAERPKGSFSTLEIQRTEQGDSAMYLCASSLEAESPLHFGNGTRLTVT.

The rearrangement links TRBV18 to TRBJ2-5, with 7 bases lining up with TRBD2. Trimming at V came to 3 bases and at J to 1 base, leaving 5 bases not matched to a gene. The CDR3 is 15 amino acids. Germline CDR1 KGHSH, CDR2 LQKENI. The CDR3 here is CASSPRGRAQETQYF. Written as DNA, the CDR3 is TGTGCCAGCTCACCCCGAGGGAGGGCCCAAGAGACCCAGTACTTC.

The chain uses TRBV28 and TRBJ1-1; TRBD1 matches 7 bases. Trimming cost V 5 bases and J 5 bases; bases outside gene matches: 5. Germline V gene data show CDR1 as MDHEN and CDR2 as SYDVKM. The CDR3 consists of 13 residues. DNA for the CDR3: TGTGCCAGCAGTATGACAGGGAGGACTGAAGCTTTCTTT. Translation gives CASSMTGRTEAFF. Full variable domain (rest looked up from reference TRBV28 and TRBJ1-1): DVKVTQSSRYLVKRTGEKVFLECVQDMDHENMFWYRQDPGLGLRLIYFSYDVKMKEKGDIPEGYSVSREKKERFSLILESASTNQTSMYLCASSMTGRTEAFFGQGTRLTVV.

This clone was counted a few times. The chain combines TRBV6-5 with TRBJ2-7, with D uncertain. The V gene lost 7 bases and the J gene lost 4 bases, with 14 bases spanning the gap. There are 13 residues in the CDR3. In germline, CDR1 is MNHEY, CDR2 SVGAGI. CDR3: CASTPSGRYEQYF. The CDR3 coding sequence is TGTGCCAGCACCCCCTCTGGGCGTTACGAGCAGTACTTC.

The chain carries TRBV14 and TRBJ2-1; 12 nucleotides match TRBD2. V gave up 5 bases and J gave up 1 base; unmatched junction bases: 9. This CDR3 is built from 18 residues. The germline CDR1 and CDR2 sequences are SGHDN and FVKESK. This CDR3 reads CASSGRLAGARSYNEQFF. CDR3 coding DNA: TGTGCCAGCAGCGGTCGACTAGCGGGAGCGAGGTCCTACAATGAGCAGTTCTTC.

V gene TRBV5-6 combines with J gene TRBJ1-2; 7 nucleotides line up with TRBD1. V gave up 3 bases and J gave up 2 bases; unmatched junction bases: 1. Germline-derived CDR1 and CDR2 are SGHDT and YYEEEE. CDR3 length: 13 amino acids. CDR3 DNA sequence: TGTGCCAGCAGCTCGACAGGGAACTATGGCTACACCTTC. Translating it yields CASSSTGNYGYTF.

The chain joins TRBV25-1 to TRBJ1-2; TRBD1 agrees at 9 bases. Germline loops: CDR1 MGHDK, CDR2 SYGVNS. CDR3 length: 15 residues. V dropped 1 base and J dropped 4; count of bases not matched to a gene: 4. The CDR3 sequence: CASSELDRGFYGYTF. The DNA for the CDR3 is TGTGCCAGCAGTGAATTAGACAGGGGGTTCTATGGCTACACCTTC.

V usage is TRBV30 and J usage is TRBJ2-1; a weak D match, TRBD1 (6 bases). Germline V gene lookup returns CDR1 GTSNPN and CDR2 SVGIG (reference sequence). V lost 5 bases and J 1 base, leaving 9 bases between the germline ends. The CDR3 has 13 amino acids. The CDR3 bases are TGTGCCTGGTCAGGGGCTTCCTACAATGAGCAGTTCTTC. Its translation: CAWSGASYNEQFF.

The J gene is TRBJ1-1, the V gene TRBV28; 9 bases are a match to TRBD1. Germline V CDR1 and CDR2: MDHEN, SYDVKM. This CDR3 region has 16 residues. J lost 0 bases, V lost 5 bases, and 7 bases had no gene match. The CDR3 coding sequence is TGTGCCAGCAGTCCCCGGGACAGGGCTATGAACACTGAAGCTTTCTTT. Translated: CASSPRDRAMNTEAFF.

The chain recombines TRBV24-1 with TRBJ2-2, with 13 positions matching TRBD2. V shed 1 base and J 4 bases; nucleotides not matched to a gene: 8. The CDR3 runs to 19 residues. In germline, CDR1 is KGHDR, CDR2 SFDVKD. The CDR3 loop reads CATSDFGGLAGLSTGELFF. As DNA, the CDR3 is TGTGCCACCAGTGATTTCGGGGGACTAGCGGGACTCTCCACCGGGGAGCTGTTTTTT.

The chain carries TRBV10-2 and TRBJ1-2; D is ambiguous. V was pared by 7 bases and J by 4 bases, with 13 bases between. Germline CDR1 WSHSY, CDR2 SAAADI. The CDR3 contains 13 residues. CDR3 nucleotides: TGCGCCAGCAACGGTCGCGGCGTCTATGGCTACACCTTC. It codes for CASNGRGVYGYTF.

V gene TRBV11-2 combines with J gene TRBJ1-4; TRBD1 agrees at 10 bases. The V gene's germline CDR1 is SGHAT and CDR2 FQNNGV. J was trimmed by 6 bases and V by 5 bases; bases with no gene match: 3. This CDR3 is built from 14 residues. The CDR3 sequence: CASSAGQGHEKLFF. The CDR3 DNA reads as TGTGCCAGCAGCGCGGGACAGGGGCATGAAAAACTGTTTTTT.

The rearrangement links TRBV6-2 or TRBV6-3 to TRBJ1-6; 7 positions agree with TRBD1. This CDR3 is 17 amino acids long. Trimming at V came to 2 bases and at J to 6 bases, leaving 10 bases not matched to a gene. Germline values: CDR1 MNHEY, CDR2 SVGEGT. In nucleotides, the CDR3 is TGTGCCAGCAGTTACCCTGACAGGGAACTTTCTAATTCACCCCTCCACTTT. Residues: CASSYPDRELSNSPLHF.

The CDR3 sequence is CASSWSRAGGSYEQYF. The DNA for the CDR3 is TGTGCCAGCAGTTGGTCGAGAGCGGGAGGCTCCTACGAGCAGTACTTC. The chain uses TRBV6-2 or TRBV6-3 and TRBJ2-7, with 9 bases aligning to TRBD2. Germline CDR1 MNHEY, CDR2 SVGEGT. CDR3 length: 16 residues. V was pared by 4 bases and J by 0 bases, with 7 bases of the junction left unmatched.

This chain's CDR3 is CASSPAGNGNSPLHF. The CDR3 nucleotides read TGTGCCAGCAGCCCCGCAGGGAACGGCAATTCACCCCTCCACTTT. The V and J genes are TRBV28 and TRBJ1-6; TRBD1 is a possible D gene (5 bases). The germline V gene has CDR1 MDHEN and CDR2 SYDVKM. There are 15 residues in the CDR3. The V end lost 6 bases, the J end lost 7 bases, and 16 bases lay between the germline ends.

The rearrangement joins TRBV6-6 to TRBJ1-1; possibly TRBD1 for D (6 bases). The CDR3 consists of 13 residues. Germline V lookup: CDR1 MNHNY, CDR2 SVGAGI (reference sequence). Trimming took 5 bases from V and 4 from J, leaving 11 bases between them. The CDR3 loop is CASSPPGVTEAFF. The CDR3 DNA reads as TGTGCCAGCAGTCCCCCAGGGGTCACTGAAGCTTTCTTT.

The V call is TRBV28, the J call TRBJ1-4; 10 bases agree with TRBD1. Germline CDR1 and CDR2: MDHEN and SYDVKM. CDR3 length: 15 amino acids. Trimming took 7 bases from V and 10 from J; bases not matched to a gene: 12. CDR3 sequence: CASTRGGTGAGKLFF. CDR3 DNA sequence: TGTGCCAGCACCCGAGGGGGGACAGGGGCTGGAAAACTGTTTTTT.

This CDR3 reads CASSGTRQGRHF. CDR3 sequence (DNA): TGTGCCAGCAGCGGAACCAGACAGGGGAGGCATTTT. The chain recombines TRBV9 with TRBJ1-5; 8 bases are shared with TRBD1. From germline, CDR1 is SGDLS and CDR2 YYNGEE. V lost 3 bases to trimming and J lost 15 bases; unmatched junction nucleotides: 8. The CDR3 is made up of 12 amino acids.

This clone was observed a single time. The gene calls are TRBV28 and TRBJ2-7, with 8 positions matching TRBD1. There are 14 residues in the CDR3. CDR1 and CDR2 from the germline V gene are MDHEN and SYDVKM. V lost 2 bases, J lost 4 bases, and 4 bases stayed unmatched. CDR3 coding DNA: TGTGCCAGCAGTTTAATTAACAGGGGGTACGAGCAGTACTTC. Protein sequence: CASSLINRGYEQYF.